The clone carrying this T cell receptor beta chain occurred once. Its target is unknown. Use of 60 Vbeta and 13 Jbeta primers characterized the PCR. Profiled with immunoSEQ multiplex PCR; TCRdb holds only in-frame clones, not every one. Of about 180,000 clones in the sample, around 78% were seen once. The sample belongs to a study of cytomegalovirus exposure and HLA in healthy donors. Whole-study context: Genetic ancestry analysis placed around 76% of the 410 or so donors that were genotyped in the Caucasian-associated cluster.

Broader study findings: Association of 15,000 to 20,000 TCR beta sequences with HLA alleles was found at 0.05 false discovery rate in a later analysis. In a later analysis, the majority of CMV-associated beta chains seemingly showed HLA restriction.

Germline loops: CDR1 KGHSH, CDR2 LQKENI. Unmatched junction bases numbered 5, after V lost 3 bases and J lost 4 bases. This CDR3 spans 14 amino acids. This chain connects TRBV18 to TRBJ1-1; 7 bases align to TRBD1. Sequenced input: PBMCs. This TCR came from a man in his late teens or twenties in good health and CMV-seronegative. CDR3 in amino acids: CASSPGQLSTEAFF. The CDR3 DNA sequence: TGTGCCAGCTCACCGGGACAGCTTAGCACTGAAGCTTTCTTT. The entire variable domain, with the rest obtained from reference TRBV18 and TRBJ1-1, is as follows: NAGVMQNPRHLVRRRGQEARLRCSPMKGHSHVYWYRQLPEEGLKFMVYLQKENIIDESGMPKERFSAEFPKEGPSILRIQQVVRGDSAAYFCASSPGQLSTEAFFGQGTRLTVV.